This T cell receptor (beta chain) was sequenced during a study of Tregs in tolerant kidney transplant recipients (dated by TCRdb to between 2017 and 2020). Regarding the research as a whole: TCRbeta sequencing was used in the study to identify donor-specific regulatory T cells before combined kidney and bone marrow transplantation, and the identified cells were then tracked after transplant.

V is reduced by 3 bases and J by 8 bases, leaving a spacing of 13 bases between them. The CDR3 covers 13 residues, taking in both the cysteine and the phenylalanine. Shown are 30 bases from within the CDR3, in frame from base 1. In the germline V gene (reference sequence), CDR1 corresponds to GTSNPN and CDR2 to SVGIG. The transplants used related donors with nonmyeloablative bone marrow transplantation, and mixed chimerism in the human trials was transient. Unstimulated Tregs (CD4+CD25+CD127-), CD4+ non-Tregs (CD4+CD25-), CD4 and CD8 cells were FACS-sorted from thawed PBMCs. 4 combined kidney and bone marrow transplant recipients from the ITN036ST trial were included as patients, and samples were available only from these trial subjects. Healthy control blood was processed to PBMCs by Ficoll density gradient and cryopreserved, and patient PBMCs were collected before and after transplant. For TCRbeta CDR3 sequencing, genomic DNA was extracted from sorted cells using the QIAGEN DNeasy Blood and Tissue Kit. High-throughput TCRbeta CDR3 sequencing was carried out commercially through immunoSEQ, with PCR amplification with bias correction and internal controls included. The original methods were these. Unique productive TCRbeta sequences were defined by CDR3 nucleotide sequence where primers matched, otherwise by CDR3 amino acid sequence with Vbeta and Jbeta genes. Sorting error was corrected by removing sequences shared between sorted populations at a frequency ratio of 2:1 or less, and the remaining shared sequences were assigned to the higher population. A sequence counted as donor-reactive if, in CFSE-low cells, the sequence had a frequency of at least 0.01% and was expanded at least 5-fold compared with unstimulated cells. Repertoire divergence was quantified by Jensen-Shannon divergence using the top 100 TCRbeta sequences ranked by frequency. For samples with multiple sequencing runs, sorting error was corrected in each run separately before the runs were combined. TCRdb's version of the immuneACCESS table is confined to in-frame rearrangements and falls short of the full clone set. An unresolved V gene accounts for under half of the shortfall where checked; the remainder is of unknown origin. That table gives V, J and clone size, and the DNA gave D and trimming. The sample has some 15,000 clones on record. 3.5% to 4% of the sample comes from the top ten.

Regarding this clone: Its antigen remains undetermined. The read ends 3 residues before the CDR3 terminus; that terminus is restored from the germline J gene.

What the study reported, not specific to this receptor: PCR primers changed over time for some patients, so nucleotide-level comparison across those patients' samples was not possible. Because the study included only a small number of patients, the results must be confirmed in larger populations and under other immunosuppression protocols. Biological reproducibility was not directly addressed, though technical replication error appeared minimal. In tolerant patients, donor-specific Tregs expanded more than Tregs overall, which suggests antigen-driven rather than nonspecific expansion. Expanding Tregs with activated donor B cells appeared to identify the most biologically relevant and donor-specific TCRbeta repertoire.

Recombination connected TRBV30 to TRBJ1-4; 6 matching bases give a weak D call of TRBD1. Sequencing used CD4+ T cells from blood (PBMCs), obtained 12 months after the transplant. The sequence derives from a human patient who received a combined kidney and bone marrow transplant. Donor T cells from the graft may be present among the T cells after a transplant. The part of the CDR3 DNA that was read is TGTGCCTGGAGCTCCGGGACAAAGGAAAAA. It translates to CAWSSGTKEK. The complete CDR3 sequence is CAWSSGTKEKLFF.